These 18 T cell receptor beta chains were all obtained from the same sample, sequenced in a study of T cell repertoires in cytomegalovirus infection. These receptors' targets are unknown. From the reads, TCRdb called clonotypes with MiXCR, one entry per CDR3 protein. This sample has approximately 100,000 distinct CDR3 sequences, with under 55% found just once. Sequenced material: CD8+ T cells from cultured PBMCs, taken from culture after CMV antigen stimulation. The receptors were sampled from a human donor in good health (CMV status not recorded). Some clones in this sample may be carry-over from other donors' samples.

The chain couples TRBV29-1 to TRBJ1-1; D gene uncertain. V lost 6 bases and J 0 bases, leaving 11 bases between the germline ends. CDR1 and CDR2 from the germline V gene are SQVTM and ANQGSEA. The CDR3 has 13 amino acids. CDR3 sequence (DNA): TGCAGCGTGTCGTTAGGGTTGAACACTGAAGCTTTCTTT. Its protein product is CSVSLGLNTEAFF. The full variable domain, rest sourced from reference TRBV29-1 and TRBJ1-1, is SAVISQKPSRDICQRGTSLTIQCQVDSQVTMMFWYRQQPGQSLTLIATANQGSEATYESGFVIDKFPISRPNLTFSTLTVSNMSPEDSSIYLCSVSLGLNTEAFFGQGTRLTVV.

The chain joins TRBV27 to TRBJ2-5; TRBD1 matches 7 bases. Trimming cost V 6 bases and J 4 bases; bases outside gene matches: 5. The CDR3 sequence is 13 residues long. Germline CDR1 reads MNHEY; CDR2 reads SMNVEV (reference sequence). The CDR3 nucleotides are TGTGCCAGCAGCAGACAGGGTTTAGAGACCCAGTACTTC. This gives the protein CASSRQGLETQYF.

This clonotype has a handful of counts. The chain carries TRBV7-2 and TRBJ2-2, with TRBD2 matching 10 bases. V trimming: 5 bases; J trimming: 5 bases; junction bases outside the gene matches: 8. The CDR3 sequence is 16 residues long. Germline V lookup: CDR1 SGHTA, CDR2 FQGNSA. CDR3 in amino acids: CASSRLAGVRTGELFF. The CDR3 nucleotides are TGTGCCAGCAGCCGGCTAGCGGGGGTCAGAACCGGGGAGCTGTTTTTT.

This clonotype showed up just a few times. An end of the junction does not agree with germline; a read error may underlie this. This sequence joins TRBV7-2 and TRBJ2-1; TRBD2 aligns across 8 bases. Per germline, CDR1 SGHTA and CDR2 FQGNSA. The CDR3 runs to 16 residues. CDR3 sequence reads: CASSINGGGEQNEQFF. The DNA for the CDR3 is TGTGCCAGCAGCATTAACGGGGGGGGGGAACAAAATGAACAGTTCTTC. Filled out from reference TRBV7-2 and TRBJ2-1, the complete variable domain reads GAGVSQSPSNKVTEKGKDVELRCDPISGHTALYWYRQSLGQGLEFLIYFQGNSAPDKSGLPSDRFSAERTGGSVSTLTIQRTQQEDSAVYLCASSINGGGEQNEQFFGPGTRLTVL.

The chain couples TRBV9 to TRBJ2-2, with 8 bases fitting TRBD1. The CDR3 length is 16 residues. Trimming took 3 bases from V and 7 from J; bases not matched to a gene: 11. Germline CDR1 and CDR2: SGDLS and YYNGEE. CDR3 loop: CASSATQGEKGGELFF. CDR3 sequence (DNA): TGTGCCAGCAGCGCGACACAGGGGGAGAAGGGCGGGGAGCTGTTTTTT.

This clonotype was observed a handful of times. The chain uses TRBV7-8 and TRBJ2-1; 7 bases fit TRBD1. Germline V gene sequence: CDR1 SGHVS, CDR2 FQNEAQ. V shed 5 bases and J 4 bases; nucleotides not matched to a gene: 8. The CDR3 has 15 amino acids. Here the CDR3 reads CASSLHRGPYNEQFF. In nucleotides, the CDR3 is TGTGCCAGCAGCCTCCACAGGGGACCATACAATGAGCAGTTCTTC.

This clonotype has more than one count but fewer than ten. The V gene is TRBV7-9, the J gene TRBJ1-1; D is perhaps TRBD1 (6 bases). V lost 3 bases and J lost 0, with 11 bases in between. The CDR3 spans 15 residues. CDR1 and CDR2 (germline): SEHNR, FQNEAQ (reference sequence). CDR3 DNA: TGTGCCAGCAGCTTGGTCGGGGACATGAACACTGAAGCTTTCTTT. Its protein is CASSLVGDMNTEAFF.

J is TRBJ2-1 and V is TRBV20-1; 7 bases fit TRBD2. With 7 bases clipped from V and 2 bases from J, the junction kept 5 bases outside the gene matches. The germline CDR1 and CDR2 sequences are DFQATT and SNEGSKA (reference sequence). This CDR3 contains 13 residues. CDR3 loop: CSGGGVTYNEQFF. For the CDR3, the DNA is TGCAGTGGGGGGGGGGTAACCTACAATGAGCAGTTCTTC.

In nucleotides, the CDR3 is TGCGCCAGCAGCTTGAGGGGGGGCGGCATGAACACTGAAGCTTTCTTT. Its translation is CASSLRGGGMNTEAFF. This sequence joins TRBV5-1 and TRBJ1-1; tentative D call: TRBD1 (6 bases). This CDR3 contains 16 residues. Germline CDR1 SGHRS, CDR2 YFSETQ. The V end lost 1 base, the J end lost 0 bases, and 13 bases lay between the germline ends.

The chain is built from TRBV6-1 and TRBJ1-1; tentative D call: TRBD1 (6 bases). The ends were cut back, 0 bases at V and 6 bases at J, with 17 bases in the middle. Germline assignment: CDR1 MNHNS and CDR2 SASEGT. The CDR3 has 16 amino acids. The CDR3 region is CASSEAAHREWAEAFF. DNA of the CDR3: TGTGCCAGCAGTGAAGCAGCCCACAGGGAATGGGCTGAAGCTTTCTTT.

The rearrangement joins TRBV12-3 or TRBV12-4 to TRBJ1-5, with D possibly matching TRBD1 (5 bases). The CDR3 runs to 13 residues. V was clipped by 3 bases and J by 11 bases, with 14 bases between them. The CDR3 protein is CASSLTVPVAQHF. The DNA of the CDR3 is TGTGCCAGCAGTTTGACAGTTCCAGTGGCCCAGCATTTT.

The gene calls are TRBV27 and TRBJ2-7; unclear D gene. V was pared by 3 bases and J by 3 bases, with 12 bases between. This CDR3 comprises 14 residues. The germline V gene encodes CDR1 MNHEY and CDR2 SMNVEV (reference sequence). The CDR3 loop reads CASSLAPSVYEQYF. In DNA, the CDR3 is TGTGCCAGCAGTTTGGCACCCTCTGTCTACGAGCAGTACTTC.

The CDR3: CASSVSRGTDTGELFF. CDR3 DNA: TGTGCCAGCAGCGTATCCCGGGGGACCGACACCGGGGAGCTGTTTTTT. The chain has TRBV9 and TRBJ2-2; TRBD2 is a possible D gene (6 bases). The germline gives CDR1 SGDLS, CDR2 YYNGEE. Trimming left V 1 base short and J 3 bases short, with 13 bases between. The CDR3 is 16 amino acids.

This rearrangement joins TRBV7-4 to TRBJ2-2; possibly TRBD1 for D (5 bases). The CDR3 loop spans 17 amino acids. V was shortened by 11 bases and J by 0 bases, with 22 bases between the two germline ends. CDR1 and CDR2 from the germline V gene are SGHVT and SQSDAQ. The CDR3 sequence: CACDPDSKEPNTGELFF. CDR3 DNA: TGTGCCTGCGATCCAGACAGCAAGGAACCGAACACCGGGGAGCTGTTTTTT.

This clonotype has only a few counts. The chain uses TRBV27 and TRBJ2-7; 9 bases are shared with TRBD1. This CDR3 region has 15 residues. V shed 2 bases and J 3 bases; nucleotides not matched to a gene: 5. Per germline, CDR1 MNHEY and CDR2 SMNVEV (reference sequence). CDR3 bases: TGTGCCAGCAGTTTAGGAGGACAGGGGTTCTACGAGCAGTACTTC. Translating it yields CASSLGGQGFYEQYF.

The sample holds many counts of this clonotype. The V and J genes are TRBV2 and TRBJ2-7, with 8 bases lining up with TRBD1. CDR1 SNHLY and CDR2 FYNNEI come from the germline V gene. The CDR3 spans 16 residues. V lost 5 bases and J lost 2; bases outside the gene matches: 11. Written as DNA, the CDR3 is TGTGCCAGCAGTCCTTCCCCGGGACAGGACACCTACGAGCAGTACTTC. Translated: CASSPSPGQDTYEQYF.

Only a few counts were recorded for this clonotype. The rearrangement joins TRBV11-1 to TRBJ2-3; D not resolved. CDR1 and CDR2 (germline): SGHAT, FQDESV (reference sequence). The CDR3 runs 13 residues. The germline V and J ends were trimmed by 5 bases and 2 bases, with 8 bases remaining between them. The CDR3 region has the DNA TGTGCCAGCAGCCCCCTATCCACAGATACGCAGTATTTT. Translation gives CASSPLSTDTQYF.

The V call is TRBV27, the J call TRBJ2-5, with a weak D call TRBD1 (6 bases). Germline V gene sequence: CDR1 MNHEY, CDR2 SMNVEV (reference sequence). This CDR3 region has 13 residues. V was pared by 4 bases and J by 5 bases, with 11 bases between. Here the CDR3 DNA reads TGTGCCAGCAGTTATACAGGGTGGGAGACCCAGTACTTC. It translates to CASSYTGWETQYF.